This T cell receptor beta chain originates from a study of blood T cell repertoires in COVID-19. Study summary: Samples came from the United States, Italy and Spain, spanning acute and convalescent COVID-19. PBMCs, B-cell-depleted T cells, or T cells were the source of the cDNA or gDNA that made up the material.

The V and J ends lost 5 bases and 4 bases, in that order; junction bases with no gene match: 4. CDR3 length: 13 residues. Germline assignment: CDR1 SGHAT and CDR2 FQNNGV. In the authors' workflow: How many nucleated cells were present was estimated from reference gene primer amplification. The assay was immunoSEQ multiplex PCR, and TCRdb's table has in-frame clones only and misses some. The DNA gave D and trimming, while V, J and clone size come from that table. The sample yields about 270,000 clones, roughly nine tenths seen once. This chain connects TRBV11-2 to TRBJ1-2; the match to TRBD1 covers 7 bases. This TCR came from a man aged 35-49 years with active or convalescent COVID-19. Material for sequencing was peripheral blood. CDR3 amino acids: CASSTAGGYGYTF. DNA for the CDR3: TGTGCCAGCAGCACGGCAGGGGGCTATGGCTACACCTTC.